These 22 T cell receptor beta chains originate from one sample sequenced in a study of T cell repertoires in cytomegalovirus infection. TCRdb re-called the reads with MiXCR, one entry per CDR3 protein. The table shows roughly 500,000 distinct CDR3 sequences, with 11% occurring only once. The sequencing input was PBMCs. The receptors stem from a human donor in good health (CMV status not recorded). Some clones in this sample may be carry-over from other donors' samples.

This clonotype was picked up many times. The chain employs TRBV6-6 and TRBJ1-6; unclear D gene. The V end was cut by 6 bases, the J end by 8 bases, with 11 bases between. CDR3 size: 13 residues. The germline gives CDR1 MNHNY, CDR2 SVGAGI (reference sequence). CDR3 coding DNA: TGTGCCAGCAGCGGAACTCGTGATTCACCCCTCCACTTT. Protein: CASSGTRDSPLHF.

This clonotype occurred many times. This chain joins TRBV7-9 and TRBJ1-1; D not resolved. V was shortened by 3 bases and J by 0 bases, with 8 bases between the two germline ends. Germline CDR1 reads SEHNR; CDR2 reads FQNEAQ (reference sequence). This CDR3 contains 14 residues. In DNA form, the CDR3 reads TGTGCCAGCAGCTTGCCAGGTCTGAACACTGAAGCTTTCTTT. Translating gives CASSLPGLNTEAFF.

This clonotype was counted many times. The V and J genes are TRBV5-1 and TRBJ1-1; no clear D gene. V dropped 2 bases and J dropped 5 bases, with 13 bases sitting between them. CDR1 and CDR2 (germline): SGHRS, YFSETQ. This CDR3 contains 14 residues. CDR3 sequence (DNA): TGCGCCAGCAGCTTAGGACGAGGAATAACTGAAGCTTTCTTT. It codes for CASSLGRGITEAFF.

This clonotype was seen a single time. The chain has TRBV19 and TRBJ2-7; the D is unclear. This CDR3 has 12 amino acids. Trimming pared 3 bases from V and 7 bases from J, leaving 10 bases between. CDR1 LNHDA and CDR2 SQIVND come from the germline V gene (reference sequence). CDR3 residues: CASSIDAGEQYF. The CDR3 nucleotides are TGTGCCAGTAGTATTGATGCCGGGGAGCAGTACTTC.

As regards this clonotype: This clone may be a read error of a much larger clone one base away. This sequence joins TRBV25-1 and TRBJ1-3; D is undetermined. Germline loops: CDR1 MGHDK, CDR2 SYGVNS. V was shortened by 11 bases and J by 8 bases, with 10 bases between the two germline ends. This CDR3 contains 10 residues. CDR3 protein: CAGTGDTIYF. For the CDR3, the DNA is TGTGCCGGCACCGGAGACACCATATATTTT.

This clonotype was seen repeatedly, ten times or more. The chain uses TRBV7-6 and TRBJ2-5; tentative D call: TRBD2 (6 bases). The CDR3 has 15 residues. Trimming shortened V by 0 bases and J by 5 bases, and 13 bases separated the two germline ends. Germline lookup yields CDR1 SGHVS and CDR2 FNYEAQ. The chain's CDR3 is CASSLATRIGETQYF. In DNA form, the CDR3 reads TGTGCCAGCAGCTTAGCGACTAGGATAGGGGAGACCCAGTACTTC.

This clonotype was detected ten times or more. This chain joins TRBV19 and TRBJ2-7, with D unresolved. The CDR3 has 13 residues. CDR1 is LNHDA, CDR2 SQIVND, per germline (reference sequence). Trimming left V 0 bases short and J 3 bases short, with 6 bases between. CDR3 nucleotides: TGTGCCAGTAGTATAGATGGACGCTACGAGCAGTACTTC. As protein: CASSIDGRYEQYF. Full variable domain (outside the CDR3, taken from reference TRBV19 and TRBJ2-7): DGGITQSPKYLFRKEGQNVTLSCEQNLNHDAMYWYRQDPGQGLRLIYYSQIVNDFQKGDIAEGYSVSREKKESFPLTVTSAQKNPTAFYLCASSIDGRYEQYFGPGTRLTVT.

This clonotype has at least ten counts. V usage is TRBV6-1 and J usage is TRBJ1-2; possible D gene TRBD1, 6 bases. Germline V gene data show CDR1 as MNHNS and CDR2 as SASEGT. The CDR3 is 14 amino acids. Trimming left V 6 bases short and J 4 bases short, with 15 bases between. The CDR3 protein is CASSRTDDGYGYTF. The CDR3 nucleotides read TGTGCCAGCAGCCGGACAGACGATGGCTATGGCTACACCTTC.

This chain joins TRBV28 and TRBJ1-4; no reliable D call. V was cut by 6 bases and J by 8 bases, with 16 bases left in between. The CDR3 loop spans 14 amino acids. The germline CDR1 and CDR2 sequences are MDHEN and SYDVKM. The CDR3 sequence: CASRKVGSREKLFF. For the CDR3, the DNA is TGTGCCAGCAGAAAAGTTGGCTCTCGGGAAAAACTGTTTTTT. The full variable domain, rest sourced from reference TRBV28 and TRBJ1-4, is DVKVTQSSRYLVKRTGEKVFLECVQDMDHENMFWYRQDPGLGLRLIYFSYDVKMKEKGDIPEGYSVSREKKERFSLILESASTNQTSMYLCASRKVGSREKLFFGSGTQLSVL.

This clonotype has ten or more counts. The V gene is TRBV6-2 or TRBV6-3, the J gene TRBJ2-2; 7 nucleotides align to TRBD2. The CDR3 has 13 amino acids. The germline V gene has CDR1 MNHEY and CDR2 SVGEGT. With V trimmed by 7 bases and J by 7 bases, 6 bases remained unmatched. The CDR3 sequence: CASNAGAVGELFF. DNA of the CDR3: TGTGCCAGCAATGCGGGAGCGGTCGGGGAGCTGTTTTTT.

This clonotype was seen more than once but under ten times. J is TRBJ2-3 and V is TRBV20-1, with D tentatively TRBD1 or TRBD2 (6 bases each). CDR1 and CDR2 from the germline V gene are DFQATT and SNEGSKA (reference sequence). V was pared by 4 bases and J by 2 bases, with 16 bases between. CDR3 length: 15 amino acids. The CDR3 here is CSAISGATYTDTQYF. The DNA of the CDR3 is TGCAGTGCTATATCGGGGGCCACCTACACAGATACGCAGTATTTT.

As DNA, the CDR3 is TGCAGTGCCGCGGGGGCCGTCAATGAAAAACTGTTTTTT. This encodes CSAAGAVNEKLFF. The gene calls are TRBV20-1 and TRBJ1-4, with D perhaps TRBD1 (6 bases). Trimming cost V 6 bases and J 5 bases, with 13 bases left between them. This CDR3 is built from 13 residues. Germline CDR1 DFQATT, CDR2 SNEGSKA (reference sequence).

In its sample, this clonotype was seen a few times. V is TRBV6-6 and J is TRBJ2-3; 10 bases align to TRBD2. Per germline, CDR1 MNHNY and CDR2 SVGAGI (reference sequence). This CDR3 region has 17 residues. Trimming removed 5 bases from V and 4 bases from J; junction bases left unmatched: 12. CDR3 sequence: CASSANPAGGGADTQYF. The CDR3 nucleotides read TGTGCCAGCAGTGCGAACCCAGCGGGGGGGGGGGCAGATACGCAGTATTTT.

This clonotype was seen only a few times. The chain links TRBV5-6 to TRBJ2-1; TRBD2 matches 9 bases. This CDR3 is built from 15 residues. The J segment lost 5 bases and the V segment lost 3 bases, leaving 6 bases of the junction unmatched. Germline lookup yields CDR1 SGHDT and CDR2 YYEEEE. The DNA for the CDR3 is TGTGCCAGCAGCTACGGACTAGCGCATAACAATGAGCAGTTCTTC. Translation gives CASSYGLAHNNEQFF.

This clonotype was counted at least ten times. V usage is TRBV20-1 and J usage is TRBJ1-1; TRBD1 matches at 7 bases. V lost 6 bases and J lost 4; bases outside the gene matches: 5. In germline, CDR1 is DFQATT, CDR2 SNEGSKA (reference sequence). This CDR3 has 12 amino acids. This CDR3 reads CSAHRGGTEAFF. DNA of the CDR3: TGCAGTGCCCACAGGGGTGGCACTGAAGCTTTCTTT.

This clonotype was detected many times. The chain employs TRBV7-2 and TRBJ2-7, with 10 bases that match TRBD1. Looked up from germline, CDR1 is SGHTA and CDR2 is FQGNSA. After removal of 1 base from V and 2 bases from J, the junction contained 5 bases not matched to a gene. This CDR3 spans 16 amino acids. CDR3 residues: CASSLGGQGFAYEQYF. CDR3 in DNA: TGTGCCAGCAGCTTAGGGGGACAGGGGTTCGCCTACGAGCAGTACTTC.

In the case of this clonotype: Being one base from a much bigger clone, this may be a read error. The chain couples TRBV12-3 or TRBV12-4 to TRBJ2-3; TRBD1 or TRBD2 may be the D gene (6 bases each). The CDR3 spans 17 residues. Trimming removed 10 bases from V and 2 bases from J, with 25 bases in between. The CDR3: CANRMGGGGIPTDTQYF. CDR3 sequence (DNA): TGTGCCAACAGGATGGGTGGAGGGGGGATCCCCACAGATACGCAGTATTTT.

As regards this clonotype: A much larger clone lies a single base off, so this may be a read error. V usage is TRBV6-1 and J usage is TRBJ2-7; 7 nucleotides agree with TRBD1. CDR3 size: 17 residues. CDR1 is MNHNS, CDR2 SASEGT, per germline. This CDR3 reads CVSSVIPPGTEYYEQYF. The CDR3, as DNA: TGTGTCAGCAGTGTTATCCCGCCCGGGACAGAATACTACGAGCAGTACTTC.

The CDR3, as DNA: TGTGCCAGCAGCGTAGAGGGGGGGGTGGGCACTGAAGCTTTCTTT. It specifies CASSVEGGVGTEAFF. The V call is TRBV9, the J call TRBJ1-1; D might be TRBD1 (6 bases). CDR1 and CDR2 (germline): SGDLS, YYNGEE. Trimming left V 0 bases short and J 4 bases short, with 13 bases between. This CDR3 is 15 amino acids long.

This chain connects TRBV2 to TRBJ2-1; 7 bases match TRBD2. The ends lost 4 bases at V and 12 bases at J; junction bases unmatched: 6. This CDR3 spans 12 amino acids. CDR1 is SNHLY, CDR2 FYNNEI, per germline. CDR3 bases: TGTGCCAGCAGTGTGCTCCCGGGGGGGCAGTTCTTC. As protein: CASSVLPGGQFF.

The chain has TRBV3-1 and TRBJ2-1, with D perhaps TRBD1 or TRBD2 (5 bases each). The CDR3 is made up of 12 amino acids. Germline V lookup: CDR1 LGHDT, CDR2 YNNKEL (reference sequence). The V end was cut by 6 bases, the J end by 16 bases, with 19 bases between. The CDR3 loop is CASSPPGRVLFF. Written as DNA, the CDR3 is TGTGCCAGCAGTCCCCCGGGACGGGTCCTATTCTTC.

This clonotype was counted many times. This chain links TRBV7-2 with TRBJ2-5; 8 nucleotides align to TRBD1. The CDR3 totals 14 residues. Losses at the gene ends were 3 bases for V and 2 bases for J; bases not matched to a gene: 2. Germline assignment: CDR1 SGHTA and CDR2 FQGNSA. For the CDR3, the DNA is TGTGCCAGCAGCTTGTGGACAGGGCAAGAGACCCAGTACTTC. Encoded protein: CASSLWTGQETQYF.